This T cell receptor beta chain derives from a study of control samples from healthy donors and cancer patients. Some clones are missing from TCRdb's copy, which holds only in-frame ones; the method was immunoSEQ multiplex PCR. The table has approximately 100,000 clones, around nine tenths seen once. The receptor was derived from a man aged 25 to 45 in good health. The sample consisted of blood.

CDR3 in amino acids: CASSQGPNYEQYV. CDR3 bases: TGTGCCAGCAGCCAAGGGCCAAACTACGAGCAGTACGTC. This chain links TRBV3-1 (or the pseudogene TRBV3-2) with TRBJ2-7; D gene unclear. With 1 base removed from V and 3 bases from J, the gap between germline ends came to 7 bases. The V gene's germline CDR1 is LGHDT and CDR2 YNNKEL (reference sequence). The CDR3 totals 13 residues.